The next 5 T cell receptor beta chains were all read from a single sample in a study of cytomegalovirus exposure and HLA in healthy donors. Primers included in the PCR were 60 Vbeta and 13 Jbeta primers. Generated by immunoSEQ multiplex PCR, the TCRdb table keeps only in-frame clones and is missing some. In the table there are about 100,000 clones, roughly 79% of which are singletons. Input material: PBMCs. These receptors all come from a man aged 55-75 years in good health and CMV-seropositive.

This clone was counted a single time. This chain uses TRBV7-9 with TRBJ1-2; weak D call: TRBD1 (6 bases). Germline V gene data show CDR1 as SEHNR and CDR2 as FQNEAQ (reference sequence). V was cut by 6 bases and J by 2 bases, with 13 bases left in between. CDR3 length: 14 residues. CDR3 in amino acids: CASSPSGQNYGYTF. CDR3 DNA sequence: TGTGCCAGCAGTCCTAGCGGACAGAACTATGGCTACACCTTC. Full variable domain (rest looked up from reference TRBV7-9 and TRBJ1-2): DTGVSQNPRHKITKRGQNVTFRCDPISEHNRLYWYRQTLGQGPEFLTYFQNEAQLEKSRLLSDRFSAERPKGSFSTLEIQRTEQGDSAMYLCASSPSGQNYGYTFGSGTRLTVV.

This clone was observed a few times. This rearrangement joins TRBV2 to TRBJ1-1; the D is unclear. Germline-derived CDR1 and CDR2 are SNHLY and FYNNEI. V shed 5 bases and J shed 8 bases, with 12 bases lying between them. This CDR3 is built from 12 residues. In DNA form, the CDR3 reads TGTGCCAGCAGTAGGGAGGGAGGGGAAGCTTTCTTT. Residues: CASSREGGEAFF.

The V call is TRBV6-1, the J call TRBJ1-5; D gene ambiguous. CDR1 is MNHNS, CDR2 SASEGT, per germline. V was cut by 6 bases and J by 1 base, with 4 bases left in between. The CDR3 extends over 12 amino acids. The CDR3 coding sequence is TGTGCCAGCAGCAGGAGCAATCAGCCCCAGCATTTT. Its translation: CASSRSNQPQHF.

Ten or more counts support this clone. This chain uses TRBV5-6 with TRBJ2-7, with 7 positions matching TRBD1. The CDR3 is 14 amino acids. V gave up 7 bases and J gave up 4 bases; unmatched junction bases: 11. From germline, CDR1 is SGHDT and CDR2 YYEEEE. CDR3 region: CASGGEGALYEQYF. CDR3 nucleotide sequence: TGTGCCAGCGGGGGCGAGGGGGCGCTTTACGAGCAGTACTTC.

This chain joins TRBV9 and TRBJ1-4; the match to TRBD1 covers 9 bases. Germline CDR1 reads SGDLS; CDR2 reads YYNGEE. The trim removed 3 bases at V and 6 bases at J, leaving 3 bases unmatched. The CDR3 consists of 14 residues. CDR3: CASSEGQGHEKLFF. CDR3 bases: TGTGCCAGCAGCGAGGGACAGGGTCATGAAAAACTGTTTTTT.